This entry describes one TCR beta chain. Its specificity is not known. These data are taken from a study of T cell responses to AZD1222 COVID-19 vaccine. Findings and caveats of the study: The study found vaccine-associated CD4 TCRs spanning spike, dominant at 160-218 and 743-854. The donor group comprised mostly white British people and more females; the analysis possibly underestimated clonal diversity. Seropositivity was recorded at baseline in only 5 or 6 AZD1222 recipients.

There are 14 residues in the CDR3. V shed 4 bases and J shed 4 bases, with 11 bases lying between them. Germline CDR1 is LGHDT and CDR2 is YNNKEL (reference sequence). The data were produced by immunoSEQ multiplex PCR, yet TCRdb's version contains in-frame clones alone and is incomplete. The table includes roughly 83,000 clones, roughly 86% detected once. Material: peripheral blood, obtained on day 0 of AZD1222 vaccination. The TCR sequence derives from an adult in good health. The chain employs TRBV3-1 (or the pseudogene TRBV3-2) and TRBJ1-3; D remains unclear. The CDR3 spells CASSPPGWGNTIYF. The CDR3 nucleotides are TGTGCCAGCAGCCCACCGGGGTGGGGAAACACCATATATTTT.